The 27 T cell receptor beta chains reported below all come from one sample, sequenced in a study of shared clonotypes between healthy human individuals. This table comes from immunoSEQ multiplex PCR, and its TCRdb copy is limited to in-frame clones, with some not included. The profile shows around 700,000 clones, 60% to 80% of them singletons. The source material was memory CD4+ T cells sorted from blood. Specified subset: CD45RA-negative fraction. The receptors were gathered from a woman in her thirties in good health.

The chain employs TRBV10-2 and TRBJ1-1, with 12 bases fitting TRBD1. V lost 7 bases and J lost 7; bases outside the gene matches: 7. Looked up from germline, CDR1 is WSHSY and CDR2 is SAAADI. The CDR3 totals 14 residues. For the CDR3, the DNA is TGCGCCAGCATGGCCGGGACAGGGGGCGGTGAAGCTTTCTTT. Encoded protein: CASMAGTGGGEAFF.

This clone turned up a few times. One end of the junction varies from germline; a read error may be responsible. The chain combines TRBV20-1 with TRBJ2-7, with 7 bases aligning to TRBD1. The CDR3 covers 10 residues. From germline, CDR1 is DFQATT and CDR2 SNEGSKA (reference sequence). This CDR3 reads CSARAQGTDF. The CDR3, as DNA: TGCAGTGCTAGAGCACAGGGGACCGACTTC.

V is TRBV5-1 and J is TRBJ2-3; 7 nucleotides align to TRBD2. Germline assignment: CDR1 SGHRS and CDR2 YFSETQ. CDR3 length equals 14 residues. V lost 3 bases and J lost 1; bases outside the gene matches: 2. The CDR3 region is CASSSLAGTDTQYF. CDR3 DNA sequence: TGCGCCAGCAGCTCTCTAGCGGGCACAGATACGCAGTATTTT. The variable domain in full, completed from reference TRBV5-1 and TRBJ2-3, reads KAGVTQTPRYLIKTRGQQVTLSCSPISGHRSVSWYQQTPGQGLQFLFEYFSETQRNKGNFPGRFSGRQFSNSRSEMNVSTLELGDSALYLCASSSLAGTDTQYFGPGTRLTVL.

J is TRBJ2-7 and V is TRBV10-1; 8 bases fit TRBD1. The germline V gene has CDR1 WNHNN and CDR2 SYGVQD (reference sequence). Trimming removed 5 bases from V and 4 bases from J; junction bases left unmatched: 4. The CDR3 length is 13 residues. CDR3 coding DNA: TGCGCCAGCAGTAAGACAGGGGCGTACGAGCAGTACTTC. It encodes CASSKTGAYEQYF.

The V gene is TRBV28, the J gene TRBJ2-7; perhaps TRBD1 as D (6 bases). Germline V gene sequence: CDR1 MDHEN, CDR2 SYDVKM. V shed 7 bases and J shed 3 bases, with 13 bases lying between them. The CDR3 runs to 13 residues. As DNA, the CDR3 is TGTGCCAGCACGTTGACAGGCGACTACGAGCAGTACTTC. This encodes CASTLTGDYEQYF.

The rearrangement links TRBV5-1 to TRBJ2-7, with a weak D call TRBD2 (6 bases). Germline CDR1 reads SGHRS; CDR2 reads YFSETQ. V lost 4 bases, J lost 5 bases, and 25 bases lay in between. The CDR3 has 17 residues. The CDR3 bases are TGCGCCAGCAGCAGGGGAAAAATGCGGGACTGGGATGACGAGCAGTACTTC. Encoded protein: CASSRGKMRDWDDEQYF.

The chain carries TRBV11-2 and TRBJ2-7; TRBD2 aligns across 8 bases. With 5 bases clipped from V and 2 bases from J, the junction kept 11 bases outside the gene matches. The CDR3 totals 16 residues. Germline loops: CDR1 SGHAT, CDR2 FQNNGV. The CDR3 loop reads CASSQSAVAGPYEQYF. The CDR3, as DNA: TGTGCCAGCAGCCAGTCCGCGGTAGCGGGACCCTACGAGCAGTACTTC.

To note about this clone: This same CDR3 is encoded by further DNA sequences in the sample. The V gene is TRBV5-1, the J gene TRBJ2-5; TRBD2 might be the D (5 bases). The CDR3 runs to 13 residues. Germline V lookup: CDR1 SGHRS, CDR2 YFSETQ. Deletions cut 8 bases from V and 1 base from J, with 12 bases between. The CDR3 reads CASSTRGQETQYF. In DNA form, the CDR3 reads TGCGCCAGTTCCACCCGGGGCCAAGAGACCCAGTACTTC.

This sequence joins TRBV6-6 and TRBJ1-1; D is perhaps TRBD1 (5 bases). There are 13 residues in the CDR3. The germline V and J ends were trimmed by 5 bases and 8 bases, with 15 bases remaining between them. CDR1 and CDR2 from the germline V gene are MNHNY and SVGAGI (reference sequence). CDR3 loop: CASSADRSLEAFF. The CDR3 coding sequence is TGTGCCAGCAGTGCCGACAGAAGTTTAGAAGCTTTCTTT.

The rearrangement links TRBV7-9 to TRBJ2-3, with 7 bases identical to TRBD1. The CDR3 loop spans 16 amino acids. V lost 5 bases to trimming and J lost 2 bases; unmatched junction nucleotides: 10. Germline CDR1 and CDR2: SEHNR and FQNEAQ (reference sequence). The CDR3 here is CASSLVAGGFTDTQYF. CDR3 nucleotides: TGTGCCAGCAGCCTTGTGGCAGGGGGTTTCACAGATACGCAGTATTTT.

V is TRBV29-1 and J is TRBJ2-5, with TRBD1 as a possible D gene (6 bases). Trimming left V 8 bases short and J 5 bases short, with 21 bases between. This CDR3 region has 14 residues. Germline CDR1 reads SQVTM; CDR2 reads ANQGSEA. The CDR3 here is CSTRSRDIGETQYF. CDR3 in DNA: TGCAGCACCAGATCCCGGGACATCGGGGAGACCCAGTACTTC.

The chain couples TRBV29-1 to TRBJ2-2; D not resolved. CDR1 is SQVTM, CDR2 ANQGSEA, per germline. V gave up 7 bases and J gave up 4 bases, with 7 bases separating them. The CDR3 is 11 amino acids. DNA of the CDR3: TGCAGCGCGGTACTCACCGGGGAGCTGTTTTTT. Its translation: CSAVLTGELFF.

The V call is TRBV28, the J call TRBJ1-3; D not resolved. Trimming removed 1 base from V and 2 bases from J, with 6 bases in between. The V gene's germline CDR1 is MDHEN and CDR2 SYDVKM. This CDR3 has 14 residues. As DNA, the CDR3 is TGTGCCAGCAGTTTATTGTCAGCTGGAAACACCATATATTTT. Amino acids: CASSLLSAGNTIYF.

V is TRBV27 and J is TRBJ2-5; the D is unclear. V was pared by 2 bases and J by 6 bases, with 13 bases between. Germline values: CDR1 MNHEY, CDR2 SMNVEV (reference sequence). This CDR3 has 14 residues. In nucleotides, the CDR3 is TGTGCCAGCAGTTTAGGCCACCGTCTAAAGACCCAGTACTTC. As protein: CASSLGHRLKTQYF.

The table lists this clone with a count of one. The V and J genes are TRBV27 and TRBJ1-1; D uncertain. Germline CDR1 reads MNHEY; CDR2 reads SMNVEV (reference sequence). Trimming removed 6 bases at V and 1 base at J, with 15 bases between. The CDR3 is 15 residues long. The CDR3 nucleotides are TGTGCCAGCAGCCGCCTTGGCAGCCAGAACACTGAAGCTTTCTTT. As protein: CASSRLGSQNTEAFF.

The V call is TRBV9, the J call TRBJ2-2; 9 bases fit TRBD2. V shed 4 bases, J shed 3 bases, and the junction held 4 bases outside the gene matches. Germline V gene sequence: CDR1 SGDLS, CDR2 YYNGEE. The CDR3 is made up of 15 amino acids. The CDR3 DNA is TGTGCCAGCAGCAAAAGCGGGAGGTACACCGGGGAGCTGTTTTTT. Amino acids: CASSKSGRYTGELFF.

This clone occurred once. CDR3 protein: CASRPYGGSLDYEQYF. Here the CDR3 DNA reads TGTGCCAGCAGACCCTACGGTGGCAGTTTAGACTACGAGCAGTACTTC. The chain employs TRBV28 and TRBJ2-7, with D uncertain. Germline loops: CDR1 MDHEN, CDR2 SYDVKM. Trimming took 6 bases from V and 3 from J, leaving 21 bases between them. The CDR3 is 16 residues long. The whole variable domain, filled in from reference TRBV28 and TRBJ2-7, reads DVKVTQSSRYLVKRTGEKVFLECVQDMDHENMFWYRQDPGLGLRLIYFSYDVKMKEKGDIPEGYSVSREKKERFSLILESASTNQTSMYLCASRPYGGSLDYEQYFGPGTRLTVT.

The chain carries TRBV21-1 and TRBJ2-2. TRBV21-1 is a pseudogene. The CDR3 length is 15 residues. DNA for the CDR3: TGTGCCAGCAGCAAAGCGGGAAACCACACCGGGGAGCTGTTTTTT. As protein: CASSKAGNHTGELFF.

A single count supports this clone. The chain's CDR3 is CASRQGGEQFF. CDR3 coding DNA: TGTGCCAGCAGGCAGGGGGGTGAGCAGTTCTTC. The chain uses TRBV7-6 and TRBJ2-1; D is perhaps TRBD1 (7 bases). Per the germline V gene, CDR1 is SGHVS and CDR2 is FNYEAQ. The CDR3 is 11 residues long. V was trimmed by 6 bases and J by 9 bases, leaving 9 bases between them.

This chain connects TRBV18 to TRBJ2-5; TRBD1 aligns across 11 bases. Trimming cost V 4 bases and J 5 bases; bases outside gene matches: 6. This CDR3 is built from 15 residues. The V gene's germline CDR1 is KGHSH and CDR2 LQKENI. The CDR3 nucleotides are TGTGCCAGCTCACGGTGGACAGGGGGCGAGGAGACCCAGTACTTC. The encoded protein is CASSRWTGGEETQYF. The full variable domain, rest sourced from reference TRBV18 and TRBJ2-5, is NAGVMQNPRHLVRRRGQEARLRCSPMKGHSHVYWYRQLPEEGLKFMVYLQKENIIDESGMPKERFSAEFPKEGPSILRIQQVVRGDSAAYFCASSRWTGGEETQYFGPGTRLLVL.

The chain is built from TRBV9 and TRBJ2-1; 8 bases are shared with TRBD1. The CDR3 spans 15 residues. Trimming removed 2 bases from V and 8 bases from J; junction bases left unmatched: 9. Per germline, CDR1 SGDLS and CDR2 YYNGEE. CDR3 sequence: CASSVTGGRLDEQFF. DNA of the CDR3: TGTGCCAGCAGCGTTACAGGGGGAAGGTTAGATGAGCAGTTCTTC. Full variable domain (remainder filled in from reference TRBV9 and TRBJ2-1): DSGVTQTPKHLITATGQRVTLRCSPRSGDLSVYWYQQSLDQGLQFLIQYYNGEERAKGNILERFSAQQFPDLHSELNLSSLELGDSALYFCASSVTGGRLDEQFFGPGTRLTVL.

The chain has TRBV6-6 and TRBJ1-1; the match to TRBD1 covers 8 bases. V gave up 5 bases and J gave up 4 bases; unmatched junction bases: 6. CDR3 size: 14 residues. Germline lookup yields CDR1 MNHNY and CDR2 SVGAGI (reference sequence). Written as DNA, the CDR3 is TGTGCCAGCAGTAACGGACAGGGAGTCACTGAAGCTTTCTTT. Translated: CASSNGQGVTEAFF.

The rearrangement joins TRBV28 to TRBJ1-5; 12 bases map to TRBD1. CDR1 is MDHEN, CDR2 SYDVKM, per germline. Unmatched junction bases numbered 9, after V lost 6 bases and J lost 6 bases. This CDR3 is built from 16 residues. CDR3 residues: CASSLTGQGALQPQHF. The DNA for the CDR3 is TGTGCCAGCAGCCTGACGGGACAGGGGGCCCTTCAGCCCCAGCATTTT. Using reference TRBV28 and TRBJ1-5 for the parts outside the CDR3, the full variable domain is DVKVTQSSRYLVKRTGEKVFLECVQDMDHENMFWYRQDPGLGLRLIYFSYDVKMKEKGDIPEGYSVSREKKERFSLILESASTNQTSMYLCASSLTGQGALQPQHFGDGTRLSIL.

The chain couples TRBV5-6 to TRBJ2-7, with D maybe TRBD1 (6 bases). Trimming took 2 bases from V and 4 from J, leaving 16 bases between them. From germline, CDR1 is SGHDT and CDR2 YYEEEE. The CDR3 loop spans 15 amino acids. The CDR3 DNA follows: TGTGCCAGCAGCTTAAGGGGGTTTCGGTCGTACGAGCAGTACTTC. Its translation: CASSLRGFRSYEQYF.

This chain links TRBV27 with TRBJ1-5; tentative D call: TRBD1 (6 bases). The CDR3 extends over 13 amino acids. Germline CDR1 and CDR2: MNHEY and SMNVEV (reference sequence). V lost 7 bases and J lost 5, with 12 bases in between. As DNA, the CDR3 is TGTGCCAGCACGGCCGGGGGGCATCAGCCCCAGCATTTT. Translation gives CASTAGGHQPQHF.

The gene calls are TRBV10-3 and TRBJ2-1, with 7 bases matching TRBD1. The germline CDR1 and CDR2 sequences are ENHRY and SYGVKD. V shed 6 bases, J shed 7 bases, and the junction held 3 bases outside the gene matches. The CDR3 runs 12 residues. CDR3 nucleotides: TGTGCCATCAGCTGGACAGGAAATGAGCAGTTCTTC. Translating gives CAISWTGNEQFF.

The CDR3 bases are TGCAGCGTTGAAGACCCCCTTATCTACGAGCAGTACTTC. Translation: CSVEDPLIYEQYF. This rearrangement joins TRBV29-1 to TRBJ2-7; D remains ambiguous. CDR1 and CDR2 (germline): SQVTM, ANQGSEA. The CDR3 has 13 amino acids. With 0 bases removed from V and 3 bases from J, the gap between germline ends came to 9 bases.